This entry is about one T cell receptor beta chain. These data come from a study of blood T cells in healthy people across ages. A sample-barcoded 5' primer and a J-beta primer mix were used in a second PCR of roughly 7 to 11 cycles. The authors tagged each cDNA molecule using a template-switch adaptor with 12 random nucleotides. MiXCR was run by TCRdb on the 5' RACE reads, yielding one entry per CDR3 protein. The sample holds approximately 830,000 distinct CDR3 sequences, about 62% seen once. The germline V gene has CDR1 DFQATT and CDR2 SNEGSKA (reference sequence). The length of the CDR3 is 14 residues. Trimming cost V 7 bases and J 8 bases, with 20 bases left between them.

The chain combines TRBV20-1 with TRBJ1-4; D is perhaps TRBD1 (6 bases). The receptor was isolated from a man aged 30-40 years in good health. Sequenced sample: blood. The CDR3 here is CSVSPTGMGEKLFF. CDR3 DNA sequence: TGCAGTGTTAGCCCCACAGGGATGGGGGAAAAACTGTTTTTT.